Listed here are 7 T cell receptor beta chains from one sample, sequenced in a study of cytomegalovirus exposure and HLA in healthy donors. This PCR relied on a set of 60 Vbeta primers and 13 Jbeta primers. The protocol was immunoSEQ multiplex PCR, while the TCRdb copy is restricted to in-frame clones and leaves out a portion. This sample has roughly 80,000 clones, with about four fifths found just once. Input material: PBMCs. The receptor source for this set is a woman younger than 45 in good health and CMV-seronegative.

The chain carries TRBV13 and TRBJ1-3, with 8 nucleotides matching TRBD1. The length of the CDR3 is 14 residues. The trim removed 6 bases at V and 2 bases at J, leaving 3 bases unmatched. Germline V CDR1 and CDR2: PRHDT, FYEKMQ (reference sequence). The DNA for the CDR3 is TGTGCCAGCAGAGACAGGGGCCCTGGAAACACCATATATTTT. This sequence encodes CASRDRGPGNTIYF.

The chain carries TRBV5-4 and TRBJ2-5, with 7 bases lining up with TRBD1. Germline-derived CDR1 and CDR2 are SGHNT and YYREEE (reference sequence). The V segment lost 10 bases and the J segment 4 bases; nucleotides outside the gene matches: 7. The CDR3 runs 12 residues. The CDR3 DNA reads TGTGCCTTATCGACAGGGTCAGAGACCCAGTACTTC. Its translation is CALSTGSETQYF.

The chain joins TRBV5-1 to TRBJ2-4; D is possibly TRBD1 (6 bases). Germline V gene lookup returns CDR1 SGHRS and CDR2 YFSETQ. With 4 bases removed from V and 0 bases from J, the gap between germline ends came to 14 bases. The CDR3 covers 16 residues. CDR3 DNA sequence: TGCGCCAGCAGCCCCGGTAAGGACAGAGCCAAAAACATTCAGTACTTC. This gives the protein CASSPGKDRAKNIQYF.

The genes are TRBV2 and TRBJ1-5, with D possibly being TRBD1 (6 bases). CDR1 is SNHLY and CDR2 is FYNNEI in the germline V gene. The length of the CDR3 is 14 residues. V lost 6 bases and J lost 3, with 12 bases in between. The CDR3 protein is CASSLGQFNQPQHF. Written as DNA, the CDR3 is TGTGCCAGCAGCCTTGGACAGTTCAATCAGCCCCAGCATTTT.

Concerning this clone itself: The sample has other DNA sequences that encode this CDR3 too. V gene TRBV9 combines with J gene TRBJ2-7; the D gene is possibly TRBD1 (5 bases). Germline-derived CDR1 and CDR2 are SGDLS and YYNGEE. The CDR3 runs to 15 residues. Trimming shortened V by 0 bases and J by 4 bases, and 14 bases separated the two germline ends. CDR3 region: CASSVEAGHSYEQYF. The CDR3 bases are TGTGCCAGCAGCGTAGAGGCAGGACATTCGTACGAGCAGTACTTC.

V gene TRBV9 combines with J gene TRBJ2-1, with 7 nucleotides matching TRBD2. J lost 2 bases, V lost 3 bases, and 5 bases had no gene match. The germline gives CDR1 SGDLS, CDR2 YYNGEE. The CDR3 loop spans 15 amino acids. In nucleotides, the CDR3 is TGTGCCAGCAGCGCCTCAGCGGGACCCTACAATGAGCAGTTCTTC. It yields the protein CASSASAGPYNEQFF.

The chain joins TRBV7-2 to TRBJ1-2; D is possibly TRBD1 (5 bases). Germline values: CDR1 SGHTA, CDR2 FQGNSA. V lost 5 bases and J lost 3, with 16 bases in between. This CDR3 has 15 residues. CDR3 coding DNA: TGTGCCAGCAGCCTTGAGGTGGGGCCGGACTATGGCTACACCTTC. Translating gives CASSLEVGPDYGYTF. Filled out from reference TRBV7-2 and TRBJ1-2, the complete variable domain reads GAGVSQSPSNKVTEKGKDVELRCDPISGHTALYWYRQSLGQGLEFLIYFQGNSAPDKSGLPSDRFSAERTGGSVSTLTIQRTQQEDSAVYLCASSLEVGPDYGYTFGSGTRLTVV.